The 18 T cell receptor beta chains listed next were all sequenced from one sample in a study of blood T cell repertoires in COVID-19. Profiling relied on immunoSEQ multiplex PCR, and the TCRdb table lists in-frame clones only, not all of them. The table shows about 99,000 clones, with 79% occurring only once. The source material was peripheral blood. These receptors originate from a woman aged 80 or over with active or convalescent COVID-19.

V gene TRBV7-2 combines with J gene TRBJ2-2; D unclear. The CDR3 spans 16 residues. Between the trimmed V and J ends, which lost 4 bases and 3 bases, there was a span of 15 bases. Per the germline V gene, CDR1 is SGHTA and CDR2 is FQGNSA. The CDR3 coding sequence is TGTGCCAGCAGCTCCCCGTACCCGGGTGACACCGGGGAGCTGTTTTTT. As protein: CASSSPYPGDTGELFF.

CDR3 protein: CATSTHWASELNEQFF. The CDR3 DNA is TGTGCCACCAGTACTCATTGGGCTAGCGAACTCAATGAGCAGTTCTTC. This chain connects TRBV15 to TRBJ2-1; D might be TRBD2 (6 bases). This CDR3 has 16 amino acids. V lost 6 bases and J lost 6, with 21 bases in between. The germline V gene encodes CDR1 LNHNV and CDR2 YYDKDF (reference sequence).

The V call is TRBV19, the J call TRBJ1-1; a possible D gene is TRBD1 (6 bases). This CDR3 contains 16 residues. Trimming shortened V by 6 bases and J by 1 base, and 18 bases separated the two germline ends. Germline V CDR1 and CDR2: LNHDA, SQIVND (reference sequence). CDR3 residues: CASSREGVWTNTEAFF. CDR3 bases: TGTGCCAGTAGCCGGGAGGGGGTGTGGACGAACACTGAAGCTTTCTTT.

This chain connects TRBV19 to TRBJ2-1; 10 nucleotides agree with TRBD2. Trimming at V came to 3 bases and at J to 4 bases, leaving 12 bases not matched to a gene. Germline CDR1 is LNHDA and CDR2 is SQIVND (reference sequence). The CDR3 extends over 18 amino acids. The CDR3, as DNA: TGTGCCAGTAGTATTGGGGGGACTAGCGCCTGGATTTACAATGAGCAGTTCTTC. Translation: CASSIGGTSAWIYNEQFF.

The rearrangement joins TRBV19 to TRBJ1-5; D gene ambiguous. This CDR3 spans 13 amino acids. V was trimmed by 1 base and J by 5 bases, leaving 6 bases between them. Germline values: CDR1 LNHDA, CDR2 SQIVND (reference sequence). CDR3 sequence: CASSIGLHQPQHF. As DNA, the CDR3 is TGTGCCAGTAGTATAGGTCTACATCAGCCCCAGCATTTT.

The chain employs TRBV6-5 and TRBJ1-1; D is perhaps TRBD1 (6 bases). Germline CDR1 is MNHEY and CDR2 is SVGAGI. With 6 bases removed from V and 1 base from J, the gap between germline ends came to 12 bases. This CDR3 spans 14 amino acids. The CDR3 loop is CASSWGQQNTEAFF. In nucleotides, the CDR3 is TGTGCCAGCAGCTGGGGACAACAGAACACTGAAGCTTTCTTT.

This clone occurred a few times. This chain uses TRBV5-1 with TRBJ2-4, with a possible D match to TRBD1 (6 bases). The germline V gene encodes CDR1 SGHRS and CDR2 YFSETQ. Trimming left V 4 bases short and J 2 bases short, with 10 bases between. This CDR3 contains 14 residues. The DNA of the CDR3 is TGCGCCAGCAGCCCCGGGACAACCAAAAACATTCAGTACTTC. Protein product: CASSPGTTKNIQYF.

V usage is TRBV4-3 and J usage is TRBJ2-1; no clear D. The CDR3 has 14 amino acids. CDR1 and CDR2 from the germline V gene are LGHNA and YSLEER. The V end was cut by 0 bases, the J end by 6 bases, with 9 bases between. The CDR3 loop is CASSQDLNPNEQFF. For the CDR3, the DNA is TGCGCCAGCAGCCAAGATCTAAATCCCAATGAGCAGTTCTTC.

In its sample, this clone was seen a few times. The chain joins TRBV6-5 to TRBJ1-4, with 9 bases that match TRBD1. Germline V gene data show CDR1 as MNHEY and CDR2 as SVGAGI. The CDR3 extends over 15 amino acids. V lost 6 bases, J lost 8 bases, and 10 bases stayed unmatched. The CDR3 here is CASRDKGQGEEKLFF. DNA for the CDR3: TGTGCCAGCAGGGATAAGGGACAGGGTGAGGAAAAACTGTTTTTT.

V is TRBV5-4 and J is TRBJ2-7; possible D gene TRBD2, 6 bases. Germline V gene data show CDR1 as SGHNT and CDR2 as YYREEE (reference sequence). V was shortened by 2 bases and J by 7 bases, with 13 bases between the two germline ends. The CDR3 sequence is 13 residues long. CDR3 amino acids: CASSFGGAREQYF. As DNA, the CDR3 is TGTGCCAGCAGCTTTGGAGGGGCTAGGGAGCAGTACTTC. The whole variable domain, remainder taken from reference TRBV5-4 and TRBJ2-7, is ETGVTQSPTHLIKTRGQQVTLRCSSQSGHNTVSWYQQALGQGPQFIFQYYREEENGRGNFPPRFSGLQFPNYSSELNVNALELDDSALYLCASSFGGAREQYFGPGTRLTVT.

V usage is TRBV1 and J usage is TRBJ2-1; TRBD2, the D gene given by the table, was not confirmed from the DNA. TRBV1 is recorded as a pseudogene. This CDR3 is built from 16 residues. The CDR3 region is CTSSQDTSGYKTQQFF. CDR3 coding DNA: TGCACCAGCAGCCAAGATACTAGCGGCTATAAGACTCAGCAGTTCTTC.

Only one count was recorded for this clone. The V call is TRBV15, the J call TRBJ1-1; the D gene is possibly TRBD1 (6 bases). The germline V gene has CDR1 LNHNV and CDR2 YYDKDF (reference sequence). The germline V and J ends were trimmed by 5 bases and 1 base, with 11 bases remaining between them. This CDR3 comprises 14 residues. The CDR3 DNA is TGTGCCACCAGCCCGGGACACCCGAACACTGAAGCTTTCTTT. Its translation: CATSPGHPNTEAFF.

The chain employs TRBV6-6 and TRBJ1-4; possible D gene TRBD1, 6 bases. Trimming removed 0 bases at V and 8 bases at J, with 16 bases between. Germline CDR1 is MNHNY and CDR2 is SVGAGI (reference sequence). The CDR3 loop spans 16 amino acids. CDR3 sequence reads: CASSYSIWGRGEKLFF. The CDR3 DNA is TGTGCCAGCAGTTACTCGATCTGGGGAAGGGGGGAAAAACTGTTTTTT.

This clone was counted a single time. CDR3 coding DNA: TGTGCCTGGAGTGTACAGGAGCTCTCTGGAAACACCATATATTTT. Its translation is CAWSVQELSGNTIYF. The chain couples TRBV30 to TRBJ1-3, with D possibly TRBD1 on 5 matching bases. V lost 0 bases, J lost 0 bases, and 9 bases lay in between. CDR3 length equals 15 residues. Germline CDR1 GTSNPN, CDR2 SVGIG (reference sequence).

The J gene is TRBJ2-7, the V gene TRBV7-9; tentative D call: TRBD1 (6 bases). Germline V CDR1 and CDR2: SEHNR, FQNEAQ (reference sequence). Trimming shortened V by 4 bases and J by 0 bases, and 13 bases separated the two germline ends. The CDR3 consists of 15 residues. The chain's CDR3 is CASSWTTGYSYEQYF. CDR3 DNA sequence: TGTGCCAGCAGCTGGACGACAGGCTACTCCTACGAGCAGTACTTC.

The rearrangement links TRBV7-2 to TRBJ2-7; 7 positions match TRBD2. Germline assignment: CDR1 SGHTA and CDR2 FQGNSA. CDR3 length: 15 residues. V shed 3 bases and J 2 bases; nucleotides not matched to a gene: 7. Here the CDR3 DNA reads TGTGCCAGCAGCTTGGATCCAGCGGGGCCCTACGAGCAGTACTTC. This encodes CASSLDPAGPYEQYF.

The rearrangement links TRBV5-3 to TRBJ2-1; D remains ambiguous. TRBV5-3 carries the ORF label, with uncertain function. The CDR3 contains 15 residues. V gave up 0 bases and J gave up 0 bases, with 7 bases separating them. The CDR3 nucleotides are TGTGCCAGAAGCTTGGCTACGAGCTCCTACAATGAGCAGTTCTTC. Its translation: CARSLATSSYNEQFF.

This chain uses TRBV5-1 with TRBJ2-1; 13 nucleotides line up with TRBD2. V shed 2 bases and J 6 bases; nucleotides not matched to a gene: 2. The germline gives CDR1 SGHRS, CDR2 YFSETQ. The CDR3 sequence is 15 residues long. CDR3 in DNA: TGCGCCAGCAGCTTCACTAGCGGGAGGGCCAATGAGCAGTTCTTC. Its translation: CASSFTSGRANEQFF.